This T cell receptor beta chain appears in the sequencing data of a study of cytomegalovirus exposure and HLA in healthy donors. Turning to the study itself: Of some 400 genotyped donors, about 81% grouped in the Caucasian-associated ancestry cluster.

CDR3 length: 13 amino acids. Trimming took off 5 bases at V and 2 bases at J, with 8 bases between the two ends. Germline loops: CDR1 SGHTA, CDR2 FQGTGA. PCR involved 60 Vbeta and 13 Jbeta primers. The data were produced by immunoSEQ multiplex PCR, yet TCRdb's version contains in-frame clones alone and is incomplete. The sample lists about 200,000 clones, 65% to 90% occurring once. Broader study findings: TCR beta V- and J-gene trimming was later associated with a missense DCLRE1C variant. With further analysis later on, most CMV-associated TCR beta chains appeared HLA-restricted.

Concerning this clone: What it binds is unknown.

The chain carries TRBV7-3 and TRBJ2-3; D is unclear. The TCR comes from a girl aged 5 to 17 in good health and CMV-seronegative. Sequenced: PBMCs. The CDR3 is CASSPRVTDTQYF. CDR3 nucleotides: TGTGCCAGCAGCCCCCGAGTCACAGATACGCAGTATTTT. The full variable domain, rest sourced from reference TRBV7-3 and TRBJ2-3, is GAGVSQTPSNKVTEKGKYVELRCDPISGHTALYWYRQSLGQGPEFLIYFQGTGAADDSGLPNDRFFAVRPEGSVSTLKIQRTERGDSAVYLCASSPRVTDTQYFGPGTRLTVL.